These 19 T cell receptor beta chains originate from one sample sequenced in a study of cytomegalovirus exposure and HLA in healthy donors. Method: immunoSEQ multiplex PCR; TCRdb's copy keeps in-frame clones and lacks some. The sample has roughly 140,000 clones, 85% to 90% seen once; the top ten hold 3.3%. The source material was PBMCs. The receptor source for this set is a young woman in good health and CMV-seropositive.

This chain uses TRBV7-9 with TRBJ2-7, with D tentatively TRBD2 (5 bases). This CDR3 spans 13 amino acids. The germline gives CDR1 SEHNR, CDR2 FQNEAQ (reference sequence). V was shortened by 1 base and J by 3 bases, with 7 bases between the two germline ends. The CDR3 protein is CASSLGGFYEQYF. The CDR3 DNA follows: TGTGCCAGCAGCTTAGGAGGGTTCTACGAGCAGTACTTC.

The chain joins TRBV5-8 to TRBJ1-5; 9 nucleotides line up with TRBD1. In germline, CDR1 is SGHTS, CDR2 YDEGEE. This CDR3 region has 15 residues. The V segment lost 6 bases and the J segment 6 bases; nucleotides outside the gene matches: 10. DNA for the CDR3: TGTGCCAGCACCAGCACAGGGGGCTTCGGTCAGCCCCAGCATTTT. This encodes CASTSTGGFGQPQHF. Full variable domain (outside the CDR3, taken from reference TRBV5-8 and TRBJ1-5): EAGVTQSPTHLIKTRGQQATLRCSPISGHTSVYWYQQALGLGLQFLLWYDEGEERNRGNFPPRFSGRQFPNYSSELNVNALELEDSALYLCASTSTGGFGQPQHFGDGTRLSIL.

This clone was seen only a few times. The chain joins TRBV19 to TRBJ1-5; D gene ambiguous. V lost 9 bases, J lost 0 bases, and 15 bases lay in between. The CDR3 runs 15 residues. Looked up from germline, CDR1 is LNHDA and CDR2 is SQIVND (reference sequence). CDR3 in amino acids: CASPKMRFSNQPQHF. CDR3 DNA sequence: TGTGCCAGCCCAAAGATGAGATTTAGCAATCAGCCCCAGCATTTT.

The chain combines TRBV6-6 with TRBJ2-7; possible D gene TRBD1, 5 bases. Germline V gene data show CDR1 as MNHNY and CDR2 as SVGAGI (reference sequence). Between the trimmed V and J ends, which lost 6 bases and 0 bases, there was a span of 12 bases. The CDR3 extends over 14 amino acids. DNA for the CDR3: TGTGCCAGCAGCTACCCGACAGCCTCCTACGAGCAGTACTTC. Translating gives CASSYPTASYEQYF.

The chain couples TRBV4-1 to TRBJ2-4; 7 nucleotides match TRBD2. The length of the CDR3 is 17 residues. J was trimmed by 2 bases and V by 0 bases; bases with no gene match: 7. Germline V gene sequence: CDR1 MGHRA, CDR2 YSYEKL. CDR3 nucleotides: TGCGCCAGCAGCCAAGAATGGAGCGGGATATCCAAAAACATTCAGTACTTC. Its translation is CASSQEWSGISKNIQYF.

CDR3 amino acids: CASSRPGTAYEQYF. In DNA, the CDR3 is TGTGCCAGCAGCCGCCCGGGGACAGCCTACGAGCAGTACTTC. The J gene is TRBJ2-7, the V gene TRBV6-7; 7 bases line up with TRBD1. TRBV6-7 is given ORF status, its function remaining uncertain. Trimming at V came to 6 bases and at J to 2 bases, leaving 7 bases not matched to a gene. This CDR3 comprises 14 residues.

This chain links TRBV13 with TRBJ2-1; no clear D. Trimming stripped 5 bases from V and 2 bases from J, with 16 bases between. The CDR3 spans 16 residues. Germline V gene sequence: CDR1 PRHDT, CDR2 FYEKMQ (reference sequence). CDR3 bases: TGTGCCAGCAGCCGAGATATCCCTGCGGCCTACAATGAGCAGTTCTTC. Its protein is CASSRDIPAAYNEQFF.

The CDR3 is CASSRSTAAYEQYF. In DNA, the CDR3 is TGTGCCAGTAGTAGATCGACAGCCGCCTACGAGCAGTACTTC. This chain links TRBV19 with TRBJ2-7, with a tentative D call TRBD1 (5 bases). The CDR3 has 14 residues. Germline V gives CDR1 LNHDA, CDR2 SQIVND (reference sequence). V shed 4 bases and J shed 2 bases, with 12 bases lying between them.

The chain links TRBV6-5 to TRBJ2-7; D is perhaps TRBD2 (5 bases). V was pared by 4 bases and J by 0 bases, with 7 bases between. CDR3 length: 13 residues. Per germline, CDR1 MNHEY and CDR2 SVGAGI. The CDR3 loop is CASSLATSYEQYF. As DNA, the CDR3 is TGTGCCAGCAGTTTAGCGACCTCCTACGAGCAGTACTTC.

In its sample, this clone was seen once. The CDR3 coding sequence is TGTGCCTGGAATTCCGGGACAGGCAAGCTTGAAAAACTGTTTTTT. Translated, it gives CAWNSGTGKLEKLFF. V usage is TRBV30 and J usage is TRBJ1-4, with 8 bases that match TRBD1. CDR1 and CDR2 (germline): GTSNPN, SVGIG (reference sequence). Unmatched junction bases numbered 11, after V lost 4 bases and J lost 7 bases. This CDR3 is built from 15 residues.

This chain links TRBV5-1 with TRBJ2-5; 7 nucleotides match TRBD2. From germline, CDR1 is SGHRS and CDR2 YFSETQ. J lost 7 bases, V lost 0 bases, and 6 bases had no gene match. The CDR3 length is 14 residues. The CDR3 reads CASSLELASTTQYF. The CDR3, as DNA: TGCGCCAGCAGCTTGGAACTAGCGTCAACGACCCAGTACTTC. The entire variable domain, with the rest obtained from reference TRBV5-1 and TRBJ2-5, is as follows: KAGVTQTPRYLIKTRGQQVTLSCSPISGHRSVSWYQQTPGQGLQFLFEYFSETQRNKGNFPGRFSGRQFSNSRSEMNVSTLELGDSALYLCASSLELASTTQYFGPGTRLLVL.

Comments on this clone: The same CDR3 arises from other DNA sequences in this sample as well. V and J are TRBV5-1 and TRBJ2-7, with no clear D. Germline V CDR1 and CDR2: SGHRS, YFSETQ. The CDR3 length is 12 residues. The germline V and J ends were trimmed by 2 bases and 1 base, with 4 bases remaining between them. The CDR3 sequence: CASSFSSYEQYF. CDR3 in DNA: TGCGCCAGCAGCTTCTCGTCCTACGAGCAGTACTTC.

The chain joins TRBV18 to TRBJ1-5; no clear D gene. The CDR3 has 14 amino acids. Germline lookup yields CDR1 KGHSH and CDR2 LQKENI. V gave up 3 bases and J gave up 3 bases, with 9 bases separating them. For the CDR3, the DNA is TGTGCCAGCTCACCCTACAGTGTCAATCAGCCCCAGCATTTT. Its translation: CASSPYSVNQPQHF.

This sequence joins TRBV30 and TRBJ1-5; TRBD1 might be the D (6 bases). The CDR3 consists of 13 residues. Trimming left V 1 base short and J 4 bases short, with 8 bases between. The germline V gene encodes CDR1 GTSNPN and CDR2 SVGIG (reference sequence). This chain's CDR3 is CAWSEDSNQPQHF. As DNA, the CDR3 is TGTGCCTGGAGTGAGGACAGTAATCAGCCCCAGCATTTT.

The rearrangement joins TRBV6-1 to TRBJ1-1; TRBD1 aligns across 7 bases. After removal of 6 bases from V and 8 bases from J, the junction contained 12 bases not matched to a gene. Germline-derived CDR1 and CDR2 are MNHNS and SASEGT. This CDR3 has 14 residues. CDR3 nucleotide sequence: TGTGCCAGCAGACCTGACAGGGAGTGGGGGGAAGCTTTCTTT. Protein sequence: CASRPDREWGEAFF.

This clone was counted once. The chain joins TRBV27 to TRBJ2-3, with 9 bases lining up with TRBD2. The V gene's germline CDR1 is MNHEY and CDR2 SMNVEV (reference sequence). The CDR3 sequence is 15 residues long. Losses at the gene ends were 3 bases for V and 4 bases for J; bases not matched to a gene: 5. The CDR3 loop is CASSFGGRAADTQYF. Written as DNA, the CDR3 is TGTGCCAGCAGTTTTGGCGGGAGGGCCGCAGATACGCAGTATTTT.

The chain links TRBV25-1 to TRBJ1-2, with TRBD1 as a possible D gene (6 bases). The germline CDR1 and CDR2 sequences are MGHDK and SYGVNS. The V and J ends lost 5 bases and 4 bases respectively, with 11 bases between them. The CDR3 contains 13 residues. CDR3 sequence (DNA): TGTGCCAGCAGTTTAAAGGACAGCTATGGCTACACCTTC. Protein sequence: CASSLKDSYGYTF.

This sequence joins TRBV5-1 and TRBJ2-1; D might be TRBD1 (6 bases). Looked up from germline, CDR1 is SGHRS and CDR2 is YFSETQ. V was pared by 7 bases and J by 6 bases, with 20 bases between. This CDR3 is built from 15 residues. CDR3 protein: CASRLIKAGANEQFF. Written as DNA, the CDR3 is TGCGCCAGCCGCCTAATCAAGGCAGGGGCCAATGAGCAGTTCTTC.

The CDR3 DNA is TGCGCCAGCAGCTTGCAAGGCAGGGCCCAAGAGACCCAGTACTTC. Residues: CASSLQGRAQETQYF. The V and J genes are TRBV5-1 and TRBJ2-5; D might be TRBD1 (5 bases). Germline-derived CDR1 and CDR2 are SGHRS and YFSETQ. The CDR3 has 15 residues. Trimming shortened V by 1 base and J by 1 base, and 11 bases separated the two germline ends.